The source of this T cell receptor beta chain is a study of blood T cell repertoires in COVID-19. Background on the study: Whether acute or convalescent, the COVID-19 samples came from the United States, Italy and Spain.

Measured with immunoSEQ multiplex PCR; TCRdb has only the in-frame clones, and not every one. This table has tens of thousands of clones, about 80% appearing once. The germline V gene has CDR1 SGHNT and CDR2 YYREEE (reference sequence). V shed 0 bases, J shed 2 bases, and the junction held 5 bases outside the gene matches. The CDR3 runs to 15 residues. Material: peripheral blood. The chain employs TRBV5-4 and TRBJ2-7, with 7 bases matching TRBD2. This receptor was taken from a human donor in a cohort sampled during active COVID-19. Here the CDR3 reads CASSLVGGGPYEQYF. The CDR3 DNA sequence: TGTGCCAGCAGCTTGGTTGGCGGGGGACCCTACGAGCAGTACTTC.